This T cell receptor beta chain was captured in a study of CD8 T cells in Susac syndrome. After extraction with the RNeasy kit, 0.5 to 1 ug of the RNA was reverse transcribed using random hexamers. Amplification of TCR beta CDR3 spanned 54 Vbeta and 13 Jbeta via immunoSEQ multiplex PCR. From the immunoSEQ multiplex PCR reads, TCRdb called clonotypes with MiXCR, one entry per CDR3 protein. The data hold around 150,000 distinct CDR3 sequences, with almost 96% observed a single time. General observations from the study: The number of individuals included in the study's TCR sequencing and HLA analysis was acknowledged as relatively small.

It was negative isolation that provided the CD8+ and CD4+ T cells, whereas TEMRA cells were enriched by FACS. Germline V CDR1 and CDR2: SGHTA, FQGNSA. The V segment lost 4 bases and the J segment 1 base; nucleotides outside the gene matches: 6. The CDR3 loop spans 15 amino acids. A remark on this clonotype: Its cognate antigen is unknown.

The origin of this receptor is a human donor with Susac syndrome. The rearrangement uses TRBV7-2 and TRBJ2-5; 7 nucleotides match TRBD2. Sequenced sample: CD4+ T cells from PBMCs. CDR3 in amino acids: CASSSQWGGQETQYF. The CDR3, as DNA: TGTGCCAGCAGCTCCCAGTGGGGGGGCCAAGAGACCCAGTACTTC.